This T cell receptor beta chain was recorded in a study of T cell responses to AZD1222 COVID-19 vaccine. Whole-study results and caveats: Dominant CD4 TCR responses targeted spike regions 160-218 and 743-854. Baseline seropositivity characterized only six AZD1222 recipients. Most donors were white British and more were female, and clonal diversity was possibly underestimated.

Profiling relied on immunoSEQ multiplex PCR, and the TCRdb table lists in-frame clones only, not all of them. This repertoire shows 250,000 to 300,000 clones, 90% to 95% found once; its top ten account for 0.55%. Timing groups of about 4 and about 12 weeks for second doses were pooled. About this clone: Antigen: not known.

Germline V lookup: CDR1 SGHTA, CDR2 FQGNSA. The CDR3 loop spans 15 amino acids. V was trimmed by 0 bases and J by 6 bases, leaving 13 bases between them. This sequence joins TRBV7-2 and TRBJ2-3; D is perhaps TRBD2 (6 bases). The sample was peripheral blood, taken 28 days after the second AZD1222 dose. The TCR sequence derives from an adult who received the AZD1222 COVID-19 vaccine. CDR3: CASSLALPGVDTQYF. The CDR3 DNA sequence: TGTGCCAGCAGCTTAGCACTACCGGGAGTGGATACGCAGTATTTT.